The text below deals with one T cell receptor (beta chain). The antigen is undetermined. PCR amplification relied on 60 Vbeta primers (plus 13 Jbeta primers). Profiled with immunoSEQ multiplex PCR; TCRdb holds only in-frame clones, not every one. Of some 160,000 clones listed, around 84% are singletons. The data derive from a study of cytomegalovirus exposure and HLA in healthy donors. This CDR3 region has 14 residues. CDR1 is SGHDT, CDR2 YYEEEE, per germline. The V gene lost 4 bases and the J gene lost 7 bases, with 15 bases spanning the gap. Notes on the study in general: Among CMV-associated TCR beta chains, most appeared HLA-restricted in a later analysis. TCR beta V- and J-gene trimming was later associated with a missense DCLRE1C variant. TCR beta chains associated with HLA were, in a later analysis, more clonally expanded than equally common others. Most likely, a cluster of highly shared sequence variants arose as a sequencing artifact.

The chain combines TRBV5-6 with TRBJ2-4; tentative D call: TRBD2 (6 bases). Sequencing was performed on PBMCs. The TCR comes from a man in his fifties or sixties in good health and CMV-seropositive. The CDR3 loop reads CASSVRGTLNIQYF. CDR3 sequence (DNA): TGTGCCAGCAGCGTCCGGGGGACTCTGAACATTCAGTACTTC.